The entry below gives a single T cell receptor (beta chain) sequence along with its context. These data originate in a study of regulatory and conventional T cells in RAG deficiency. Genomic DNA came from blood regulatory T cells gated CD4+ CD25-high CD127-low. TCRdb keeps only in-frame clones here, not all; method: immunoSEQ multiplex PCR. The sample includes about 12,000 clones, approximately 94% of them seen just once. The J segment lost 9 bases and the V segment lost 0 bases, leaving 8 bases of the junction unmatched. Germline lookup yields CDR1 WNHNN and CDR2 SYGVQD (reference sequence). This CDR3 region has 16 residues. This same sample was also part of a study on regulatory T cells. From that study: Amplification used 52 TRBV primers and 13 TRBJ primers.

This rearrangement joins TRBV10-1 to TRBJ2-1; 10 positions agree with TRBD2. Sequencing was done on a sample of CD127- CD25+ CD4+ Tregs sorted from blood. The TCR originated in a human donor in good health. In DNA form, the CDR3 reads TGCGCCAGCAGTGAGTCCAAGCGGGGGGGCCGTGTTGAGCAGTTCTTC. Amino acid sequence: CASSESKRGGRVEQFF.